The 9 T cell receptor beta chains below were found in one sample sequenced in a study of a mutant IDH1 vaccine in newly diagnosed glioma. The data were produced by immunoSEQ multiplex PCR, yet TCRdb's version contains in-frame clones alone and is incomplete. The sample includes tens of thousands of clones, about four fifths of them seen just once. The time point is: baseline, week 1 (first vaccination visit). Noted treatment: pre-vaccination baseline after standard-of-care therapy. The material sequenced was PBMCs, taken from a glioma patient treated with radiotherapy, temozolomide or both. Receptors originate from a man between 25 and 39 years old with glioma.

The chain uses TRBV5-1 and TRBJ2-7; D call uncertain. Germline V gene data show CDR1 as SGHRS and CDR2 as YFSETQ. The CDR3 totals 11 residues. V was trimmed by 5 bases and J by 7 bases, leaving 10 bases between them. The CDR3 region is CASSSLREQYF. CDR3 sequence (DNA): TGCGCCAGCAGTTCGCTACGAGAGCAGTACTTC.

The CDR3 coding sequence is TGCGCCAGCAGCCCCAGACAACTAGCGAACACCGGGGAGCTGTTTTTT. Protein: CASSPRQLANTGELFF. V is TRBV5-1 and J is TRBJ2-2; D possibly corresponds to TRBD2 (5 bases). V lost 4 bases and J lost 0, with 13 bases in between. Germline loops: CDR1 SGHRS, CDR2 YFSETQ. CDR3 length equals 16 residues.

J is TRBJ1-1 and V is TRBV27; no reliable D call. The CDR3 has 14 amino acids. Germline V lookup: CDR1 MNHEY, CDR2 SMNVEV (reference sequence). Between the trimmed V and J ends, which lost 6 bases and 5 bases, there was a span of 16 bases. CDR3 sequence reads: CASRGGDQPTEAFF. The CDR3 DNA follows: TGTGCCAGCAGGGGCGGTGACCAGCCAACTGAAGCTTTCTTT.

V and J are TRBV5-1 and TRBJ2-5; 7 bases line up with TRBD1. Per the germline V gene, CDR1 is SGHRS and CDR2 is YFSETQ. V gave up 1 base and J gave up 2 bases; unmatched junction bases: 5. This CDR3 spans 15 amino acids. In DNA form, the CDR3 reads TGCGCCAGCAGCTTGAACACAGGGGCTCAAGAGACCCAGTACTTC. It translates to CASSLNTGAQETQYF.

This clone has only one observation. The rearrangement uses TRBV5-4 and TRBJ2-6; no firm D call. Germline CDR1 SGHNT, CDR2 YYREEE (reference sequence). V lost 3 bases and J 3 bases, leaving 7 bases between the germline ends. The CDR3 extends over 14 amino acids. The DNA of the CDR3 is TGTGCCAGCAGCTCGGGCTATGGGGCCAACGTCCTGACTTTC. Amino acid sequence: CASSSGYGANVLTF.

This chain uses TRBV5-8 with TRBJ1-2; D gene uncertain. CDR1 is SGHTS, CDR2 YDEGEE, per germline. The CDR3 runs 12 residues. Deletions cut 2 bases from V and 6 bases from J, with 8 bases between. The CDR3 is CASSLWSDGYTF. DNA for the CDR3: TGTGCCAGCAGCTTATGGTCAGATGGCTACACCTTC.

The chain has TRBV2 and TRBJ2-3; the D gene is possibly TRBD2 (5 bases). CDR1 and CDR2 (germline): SNHLY, FYNNEI. The CDR3 loop spans 14 amino acids. Trimming shortened V by 7 bases and J by 2 bases, and 13 bases separated the two germline ends. The CDR3 here is CASMLAGYTDTQYF. The CDR3, as DNA: TGTGCCAGCATGCTAGCAGGTTACACAGATACGCAGTATTTT.

V is TRBV9 and J is TRBJ2-2, with 7 bases lining up with TRBD1. Trimming cost V 4 bases and J 4 bases; bases outside gene matches: 7. The CDR3 runs 15 residues. Per germline, CDR1 SGDLS and CDR2 YYNGEE. The CDR3 here is CASSSDRTSTGELFF. Written as DNA, the CDR3 is TGTGCCAGCAGCTCGGACAGGACATCCACCGGGGAGCTGTTTTTT.

CDR3 loop: CASSLGQIYGYTF. As DNA, the CDR3 is TGTGCCAGCAGCTTGGGACAGATCTATGGCTACACCTTC. This sequence joins TRBV7-9 and TRBJ1-2; 7 bases match TRBD1. V lost 3 bases and J lost 4; bases outside the gene matches: 2. CDR3 length: 13 amino acids. Germline V CDR1 and CDR2: SEHNR, FQNEAQ (reference sequence).